This TCR beta chain was sequenced for a study of long-term antiretroviral therapy in people with HIV. Study-level information: About a decade before 2015, the earliest samples were taken when ART was typically delayed.

Only United States sites treated participants with HIV. There were about 0.95-11 million cryopreserved PBMC in the samples before DNA extraction. Assay version v3.0 of immunoSEQ was used, and it was run at survey level. Repertoires were generated with immunoSEQ multiplex PCR, while TCRdb's copy carries only in-frame clones and drops some. Of roughly 17,000 clones listed, 81% were seen once; the top ten hold roughly 10%. The length of the CDR3 is 12 residues. Germline loops: CDR1 SGHVS, CDR2 FQNEAQ. The V end was cut by 2 bases, the J end by 11 bases, with 12 bases between. Study-wide results and caveats: Controls exceeded HIV repertoires in CDR3 length range.

A remark on this clone: Its antigen remains unidentified.

Sequencing was performed on unsorted PBMCs, taken 0.3 years before starting antiretroviral therapy. This receptor was identified in a man aged 50 or older with HIV. The chain is built from TRBV7-8 and TRBJ1-1; D is unclear. Here the CDR3 DNA reads TGTGCCAGCAGCTTACTAGGGCCGAGGGCTTTCTTT. Its protein is CASSLLGPRAFF.